These T cell receptor beta chains were read from a single sample in a study of cytomegalovirus exposure and HLA in healthy donors. Libraries were prepared by immunoSEQ multiplex PCR; TCRdb keeps only in-frame clonotypes and omits some of them. The data contain roughly 120,000 clones, over 70% of them seen just once; the ten biggest clones take up more than 1.4%. Sequencing was done on a sample of PBMCs. Receptors originate from a woman aged 18-30 years in good health and CMV-seronegative. CDR3s include the opening cysteine and the closing phenylalanine or tryptophan. Each record gives: V gene, J gene, clone size, D gene, CDR3 DNA, CDR3 protein. A D gene is named only where the DNA matches it firmly. The listing skips clone size in some rows; elsewhere it reads once, few, many or a size class.

>TRBV10-2|TRBJ2-1|-|TRBD2
TGCGCCAGCAGCAGCTTAGCGGGAGTCTACAATGAGCAGTTCTTC
CASSSLAGVYNEQFF
>TRBV5-6|TRBJ2-7|few|-
TGTGCCAGCAGCTGGGCAAGCCACGAGCAGTACTTC
CASSWASHEQYF
>TRBV7-9|TRBJ2-7|-|TRBD1
TGTGCCAGCAGCTATTACGGGACAGGGTCAAACGAGCAGTACTTC
CASSYYGTGSNEQYF
>TRBV7-9|TRBJ2-2|-|-
TGTGCCAGCAGCTCCACTCATTGGAACACCGGGGAGCTGTTTTTT
CASSSTHWNTGELFF
>TRBV29-1|TRBJ1-4|-|-
TGCAGCGTCAACAGCGGTAATGAAAAACTGTTTTTT
CSVNSGNEKLFF
>TRBV5-6|TRBJ2-1|-|-
TGTGCCAGCAGCTTGAGAGGGGGGGGCTCAAACCACAATGAGCAGTTCTTC
CASSLRGGGSNHNEQFF
>TRBV7-9|TRBJ1-1|few|-
TGTGCCAGCAGCTCCTTCGACAGCATGAACACTGAAGCTTTCTTT
CASSSFDSMNTEAFF
>TRBV10-3|TRBJ1-2|-|-
TGTGCCATCTCCGACATTACTAACTATGGCTACACCTTC
CAISDITNYGYTF
>TRBV27|TRBJ1-5|-|-
TGTGCCAGCAGTTTATTGGGCAGCAATCAGCCCCAGCATTTT
CASSLLGSNQPQHF
>TRBV6-1|TRBJ1-4|once|TRBD1
TGTGCCAGCAGCTTCCGGGACAGGGATGAAAAACTGTTTTTT
CASSFRDRDEKLFF